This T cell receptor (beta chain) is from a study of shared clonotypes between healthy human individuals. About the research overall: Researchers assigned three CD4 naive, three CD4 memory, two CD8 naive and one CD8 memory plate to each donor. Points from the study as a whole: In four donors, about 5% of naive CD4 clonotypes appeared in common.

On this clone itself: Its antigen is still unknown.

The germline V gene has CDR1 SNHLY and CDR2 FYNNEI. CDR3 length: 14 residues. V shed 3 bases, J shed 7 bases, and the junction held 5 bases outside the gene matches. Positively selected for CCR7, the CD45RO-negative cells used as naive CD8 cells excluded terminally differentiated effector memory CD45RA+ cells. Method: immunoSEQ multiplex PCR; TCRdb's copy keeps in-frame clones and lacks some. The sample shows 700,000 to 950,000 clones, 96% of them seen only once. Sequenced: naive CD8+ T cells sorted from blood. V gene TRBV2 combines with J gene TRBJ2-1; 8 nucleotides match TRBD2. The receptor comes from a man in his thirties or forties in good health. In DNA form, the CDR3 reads TGTGCCAGCAGTGAGTGGCTAGCGGGTAATGAGCAGTTCTTC. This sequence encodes CASSEWLAGNEQFF. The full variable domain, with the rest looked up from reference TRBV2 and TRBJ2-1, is EPEVTQTPSHQVTQMGQEVILRCVPISNHLYFYWYRQILGQKVEFLVSFYNNEISEKSEIFDDQFSVERPDGSNFTLKIRSTKLEDSAMYFCASSEWLAGNEQFFGPGTRLTVL.